The source of this TCR beta chain is a study of blood T cells in healthy people across ages. Overall study results and limits: Significant beta diversity loss was already apparent by age approximately 40, declining roughly linearly.

A remark on this clonotype: Its target is unknown.

Then a second PCR, running about 6 to 11 cycles, was carried out with a sample-barcoded 5' primer and a J-beta primer mix. Per sample, CDR3-containing paired-end reads numbered at least 2.5 million. TCRdb redid the calling of the 5' RACE reads with MiXCR, one entry per CDR3 protein. The sample consists of roughly 2 million distinct CDR3 sequences, just under 50% of them appearing once. The V gene's germline CDR1 is MNHEY and CDR2 SVGEGT. Losses at the gene ends were 8 bases for V and 10 bases for J; bases not matched to a gene: 18. This CDR3 region has 16 residues. V usage is TRBV6-2 or TRBV6-3 and J usage is TRBJ2-1, with 9 bases identical to TRBD1. This sequence was found in a woman aged 40 to 50 in good health. Sequencing used blood. The CDR3 sequence is CASQPLRQGGTYEQFF. The CDR3 bases are TGTGCCAGCCAACCTCTTCGACAGGGGGGGACCTACGAGCAGTTCTTC.